This T cell receptor (beta chain) appears in the sequencing data of a study of T cells after yellow fever vaccination. Study-wide background: Fractions of low cell number were prepared using SMART-Seq v4 Ultra Low Input. Study outcomes and limitations: Secondary responses were weaker yet peaked faster, day 5 versus 15.

This clonotype was observed at least ten times. The antigen remains undetermined. This CDR3 comprises 15 residues. Germline V lookup: CDR1 SGHRS, CDR2 YFSETQ. Trimming cost V 4 bases and J 9 bases; bases outside gene matches: 13. Universal primer sites and UMIs were introduced during 5'RACE template-switching synthesis of TCR cDNA. A single record per CDR3 protein comes from TCRdb applying MiXCR to the 5' RACE reads. The sample shows 120,000 to 150,000 distinct CDR3 sequences, over 7% of them seen only once. The receptor's source is a man aged 30 to 39 who received the YFV17D yellow fever vaccine. The chain joins TRBV5-1 to TRBJ2-5; TRBD1 matches at 9 bases. Sample: CD4+ T cells sorted from PBMCs, taken 5 days after the yellow fever booster vaccination. Written as DNA, the CDR3 is TGCGCCAGCAGCGCCCAGGACAGGGGACCATTGCCCCAGTACTTC. It codes for CASSAQDRGPLPQYF.